The present T cell receptor (beta chain) was sequenced within a study of graft-versus-host responses after intestinal transplantation. Study-level information: Transplants given to recipients were multivisceral, liver-intestinal, or isolated intestinal.

Details on this clone: Its antigen is unidentified.

TCRdb's table, derived via immunoSEQ multiplex PCR, lists solely in-frame clones and lacks some. This repertoire shows 70,000 or so clones, 84% found once; its top ten account for 0.39%. The receptor comes from a human donor who was the organ donor for an intestinal transplant. Sample: unstimulated CD4+ T cells sorted from spleen or lymph node cells, taken before transplant.

The CDR3 coding sequence is TGTGCCAGCAGACTAGCGGGATTCGGGACCCAGTACTTC. Its protein is CASRLAGFGTQYF. J is TRBJ2-5 and V is TRBV6-5, with 10 bases matching TRBD2. Germline CDR1 MNHEY, CDR2 SVGAGI. V dropped 6 bases and J dropped 7; count of bases not matched to a gene: 5. The CDR3 is made up of 13 amino acids.